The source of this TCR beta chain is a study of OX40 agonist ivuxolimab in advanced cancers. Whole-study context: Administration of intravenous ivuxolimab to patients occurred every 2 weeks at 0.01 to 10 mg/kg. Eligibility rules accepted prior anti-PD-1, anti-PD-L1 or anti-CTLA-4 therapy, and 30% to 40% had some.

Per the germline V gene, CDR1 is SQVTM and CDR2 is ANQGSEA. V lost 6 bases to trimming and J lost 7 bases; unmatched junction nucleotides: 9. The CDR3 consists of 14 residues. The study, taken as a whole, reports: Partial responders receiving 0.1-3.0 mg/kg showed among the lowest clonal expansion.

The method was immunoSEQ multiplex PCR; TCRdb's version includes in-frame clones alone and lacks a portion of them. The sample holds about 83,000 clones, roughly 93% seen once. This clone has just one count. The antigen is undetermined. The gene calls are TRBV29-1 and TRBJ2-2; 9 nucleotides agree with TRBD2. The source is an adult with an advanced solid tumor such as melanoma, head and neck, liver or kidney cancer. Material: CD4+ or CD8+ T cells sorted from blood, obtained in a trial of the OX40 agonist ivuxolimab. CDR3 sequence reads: CSVVSGGEDGELFF. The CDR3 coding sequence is TGCAGCGTAGTTAGCGGGGGAGAGGACGGGGAGCTGTTTTTT.